This TCR beta chain was identified during a study of monozygotic twins with inflammatory bowel disease. General study points: Discordant twins had repertoire similarity that did not differ from that of concordant twins, possibly from limited power. Variability may have been added to patient repertoires by differing immunosuppressive treatments.

Turning to this clonotype: The target antigen is unknown.

Germline V CDR1 and CDR2: KGHDR, SFDVKD. This CDR3 comprises 16 residues. Using eight separate reactions per sample, the authors generated cDNA. TCRdb re-called the 5' RACE reads and shows each CDR3 protein once, DNA omitted. The sample totals some 400,000 distinct CDR3 sequences. This chain uses TRBV24-1 with TRBJ1-6; there is no DNA to check the TCRdb D call of TRBD1. The clonotype comes from a human donor with ulcerative colitis or Crohn's disease, or a healthy co-twin of an affected twin (not recorded which). Specimen: blood. The CDR3 loop is CATSVDRATYNSPLHF.